This is a list of T cell receptor beta chains from one sample in a study of cytomegalovirus exposure and HLA in healthy donors. Assay used: immunoSEQ multiplex PCR; TCRdb lists only in-frame clones, some missing. This table lists some 110,000 clones. The sequenced sample consisted of PBMCs. Every receptor here comes from a man aged 25 to 45 in good health and CMV-seronegative. Both conserved end residues are part of each CDR3. A D gene is named only where the DNA matches it firmly.

v_gene: TRBV5-1
d_gene: TRBD1
j_gene: TRBJ1-3
CDR3nt: TGCGCCAGCAGCTTGGGGATTGACAGGGTCAACACCATATATTTT
CDR3aa: CASSLGIDRVNTIYF

v_gene: TRBV7-8
d_gene: TRBD2
j_gene: TRBJ2-1
CDR3nt: TGTGCCAGCAGCCCAACCCCAAGCGGGGGTTTTAGCTCCTACAATGAGCAGTTCTTC
CDR3aa: CASSPTPSGGFSSYNEQFF

v_gene: TRBV5-5
d_gene: TRBD1
j_gene: TRBJ1-5
CDR3nt: TGTGCCAGCAGCTTGGCAGGGGGCAACCAGCCCCAGCATTTT
CDR3aa: CASSLAGGNQPQHF

v_gene: TRBV5-4
d_gene: TRBD2
j_gene: TRBJ2-5
CDR3nt: TGTGCCAGCAGCTTGGCCCTCCGGGCTAGCGGGGGGGCCGATACCCAGTACTTC
CDR3aa: CASSLALRASGGADTQYF

v_gene: TRBV7-9
d_gene: NA
j_gene: TRBJ2-1
CDR3nt: TGTGCCAGCAGCTTAACCCTAACCTACAATGAGCAGTTCTTC
CDR3aa: CASSLTLTYNEQFF

v_gene: TRBV28
d_gene: TRBD1
j_gene: TRBJ1-2
CDR3nt: TGTGCCAGCATATCAACCGGGACAGGGTTTAACTATGGCTACACCTTC
CDR3aa: CASISTGTGFNYGYTF

v_gene: TRBV9
d_gene: NA
j_gene: TRBJ2-2
CDR3nt: TGTGCCAGCAGCGTAGACGATGGCGGAGTAAACACCGGGGAGCTGTTTTTT
CDR3aa: CASSVDDGGVNTGELFF

v_gene: TRBV2
d_gene: NA
j_gene: TRBJ1-6
CDR3nt: TGTGCCAGCAGGGCTGTCTCCTATAATTCACCCCTCCACTTT
CDR3aa: CASRAVSYNSPLHF

v_gene: TRBV7-8
d_gene: TRBD1
j_gene: TRBJ1-5
CDR3nt: TGTGCCAGCAGCGGACAGGTAGGCGGCCAGCCCCAGCATTTT
CDR3aa: CASSGQVGGQPQHF

v_gene: TRBV5-6
d_gene: NA
j_gene: TRBJ1-1
CDR3nt: TGTGCCAGCAGCTTTAGTTACACTGAAGCTTTCTTT
CDR3aa: CASSFSYTEAFF

v_gene: TRBV15
d_gene: TRBD1
j_gene: TRBJ1-2
CDR3nt: TGTGCCACCAGTCTCGTGGAGGGGGCGAGCGGCTACACCTTC
CDR3aa: CATSLVEGASGYTF

v_gene: TRBV20-1
d_gene: NA
j_gene: TRBJ2-4
CDR3nt: TGCAGTGCCATTTCTGCGATCCAGTACTTC
CDR3aa: CSAISAIQYF

v_gene: TRBV15
d_gene: NA
j_gene: TRBJ1-4
CDR3nt: TGTGCCACCAGCACTCCAGAGGCGGGGGGCTGGGAAAAACTGTTTTTT
CDR3aa: CATSTPEAGGWEKLFF

v_gene: TRBV7-9
d_gene: NA
j_gene: TRBJ2-7
CDR3nt: TGTGCCAGCACCCAGGCCAACTCCTACGAGCAGTACTTC
CDR3aa: CASTQANSYEQYF

v_gene: TRBV6-1
d_gene: NA
j_gene: TRBJ1-3
CDR3nt: TGTGCCAGCAGTGAAGGGGGCTTTGGAAACACCATATATTTT
CDR3aa: CASSEGGFGNTIYF

v_gene: TRBV15
d_gene: TRBD1
j_gene: TRBJ2-3
CDR3nt: TGTGCCACCAGCGATTCCCGGGACAGGGGTGCAGATACGCAGTATTTT
CDR3aa: CATSDSRDRGADTQYF

v_gene: TRBV11-3
d_gene: NA
j_gene: TRBJ2-1
CDR3nt: TGTGCCAGCAGCTTTCAGGGGGGCTCCTACAATGAGCAGTTCTTC
CDR3aa: CASSFQGGSYNEQFF

v_gene: TRBV20-1
d_gene: NA
j_gene: TRBJ1-1
CDR3nt: TGCAGTGCTTGGAGGAACACTGAAGCTTTCTTT
CDR3aa: CSAWRNTEAFF

v_gene: TRBV19
d_gene: NA
j_gene: TRBJ1-6
CDR3nt: TGTGCCAGTAGTATGGGGCAGGAGGGCGATTCACCCCTCCACTTT
CDR3aa: CASSMGQEGDSPLHF

v_gene: TRBV5-1
d_gene: NA
j_gene: TRBJ2-5
CDR3nt: TGCGCCAGCAGCTTGACACATAAAGAGACCCAGTACTTC
CDR3aa: CASSLTHKETQYF

v_gene: TRBV5-5
d_gene: TRBD2
j_gene: TRBJ2-1
CDR3nt: TGTGCCAGCAGTTCACTAGCGTGGCCCTACAATGAGCAGTTCTTC
CDR3aa: CASSSLAWPYNEQFF

v_gene: TRBV11-2
d_gene: NA
j_gene: TRBJ2-1
CDR3nt: TGTGCCAGCAGCTCTTTTAGAGGGTCCTGGGGACACGGTTACAATGAGCAGTTCTTC
CDR3aa: CASSSFRGSWGHGYNEQFF

v_gene: TRBV10-3
d_gene: TRBD1
j_gene: TRBJ2-7
CDR3nt: TGTGCCATCAGTGGCAAAGGGGGCGCGGACGAGCAGTACTTC
CDR3aa: CAISGKGGADEQYF